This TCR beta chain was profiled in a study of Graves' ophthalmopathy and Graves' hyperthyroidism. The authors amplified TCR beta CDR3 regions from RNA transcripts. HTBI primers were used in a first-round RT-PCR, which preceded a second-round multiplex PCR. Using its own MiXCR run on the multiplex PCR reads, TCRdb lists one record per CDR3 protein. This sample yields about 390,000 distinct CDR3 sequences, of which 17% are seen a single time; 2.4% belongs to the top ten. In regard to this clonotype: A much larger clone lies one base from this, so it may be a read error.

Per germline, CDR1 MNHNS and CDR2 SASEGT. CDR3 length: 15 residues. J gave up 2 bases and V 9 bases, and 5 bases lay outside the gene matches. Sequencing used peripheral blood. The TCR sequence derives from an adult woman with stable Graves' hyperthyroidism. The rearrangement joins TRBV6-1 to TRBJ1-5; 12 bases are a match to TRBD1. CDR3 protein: CARGQGARGNQPQHF. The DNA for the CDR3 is TGTGCCAGGGGACAGGGGGCTAGAGGCAATCAGCCCCAGCATTTT.